Described below is a single TCR beta chain sequence and its context. This specimen includes other DNA sequences encoding the same CDR3. Repertoires were generated with immunoSEQ multiplex PCR, while TCRdb's copy carries only in-frame clones and drops some. The table lists fewer than 350,000 clones, around 85% of them singletons. This record comes from a study of blood T cell repertoires in COVID-19. The CDR3 has 16 amino acids. With 1 base removed from V and 3 bases from J, the gap between germline ends came to 13 bases. Germline CDR1 and CDR2: LNHDA and SQIVND (reference sequence). This sequence originates from a woman in her forties with acute COVID-19. Material for sequencing was PBMCs or T cells enriched from blood (not recorded which). This chain links TRBV19 with TRBJ1-5; TRBD1 is a possible D gene (6 bases). CDR3 nucleotide sequence: TGTGCCAGTAGTATAGTGTGGACAGCCGACAATCAGCCCCAGCATTTT. Amino acids: CASSIVWTADNQPQHF.